Below, 13 T cell receptor beta chains from the same sample are listed, as sequenced in a study of blood T cells in healthy people across ages. Using a J-beta primer mix together with a sample-barcoded 5' primer, a second PCR was run for roughly 6 to 12 cycles. TCRdb analysed the 5' RACE reads with MiXCR anew, one entry per CDR3 protein. The data hold about 970,000 distinct CDR3 sequences, with around 54% observed a single time. Material for sequencing was blood. Source of these receptors: a woman in her fifties or sixties in good health.

Comment on this clonotype: At one end the junction does not follow the germline gene, possibly because of a read error. The chain carries TRBV11-2 and TRBJ2-1; 10 bases are a match to TRBD2. The CDR3 loop spans 22 amino acids. Germline lookup yields CDR1 SGHAT and CDR2 FQNNGV. The CDR3, as DNA: TGTGCCAGCAGCTTAGAAGGATCGGTGGGGCTAGCGGGAGCGTCGTACTACAATGAGCAGATCTTC. Translated, it gives CASSLEGSVGLAGASYYNEQIF.

This chain links TRBV7-2 with TRBJ2-5; D perhaps matches TRBD2 (5 bases). The CDR3 spans 14 residues. V lost 8 bases, J lost 1 base, and 14 bases lay in between. Germline V gives CDR1 SGHTA, CDR2 FQGNSA. This CDR3 is CASADRDFQETQYF. The CDR3, as DNA: TGTGCCAGCGCCGACCGGGATTTCCAAGAGACCCAGTACTTC.

The table lists this clonotype with a few counts. This chain joins TRBV2 and TRBJ2-7, with D maybe TRBD2 (5 bases). V lost 3 bases, J lost 7 bases, and 10 bases lay in between. This CDR3 spans 12 amino acids. Germline V lookup: CDR1 SNHLY, CDR2 FYNNEI. CDR3 in DNA: TGTGCCAGCAGTGATGGGAGTCGGGAGCAGTACTTC. Its protein product is CASSDGSREQYF.

To note about this clonotype: Possible read error: a much larger clone is one base away. The V gene is TRBV18, the J gene TRBJ2-3; D possibly uses TRBD1 or TRBD2 (6 bases each). The V end lost 1 base, the J end lost 4 bases, and 18 bases lay between the germline ends. This CDR3 has 17 amino acids. Per the germline V gene, CDR1 is KGHSH and CDR2 is LQKENI. The DNA of the CDR3 is TGTGCCAGCTCACCACTCACAGGGTCTAGCGCATCAGATACGCAGTATTTT. Translated, it gives CASSPLTGSSASDTQYF.

This clonotype showed up just a few times. CDR3 nucleotides: TGTGCCATCATCCAGGGAGAAAGCGAGCAGTACTTC. This codes for CAIIQGESEQYF. The chain employs TRBV27 and TRBJ2-5, with D perhaps matching TRBD1 or TRBD2 (5 bases each). Matching the DNA end better, TRBJ2-7 makes the J call doubtful. Germline V gene data show CDR1 as MNHEY and CDR2 as SMNVEV (reference sequence). This CDR3 is built from 12 residues.

This clonotype was found a few times. The genes are TRBV2 and TRBJ2-7, with 12 bases aligning to TRBD1. There are 13 residues in the CDR3. Trimming took 6 bases from V and 6 from J; bases not matched to a gene: 3. The V gene's germline CDR1 is SNHLY and CDR2 FYNNEI. The CDR3 region has the DNA TGTGCCAGCAGGGGACAGGGGGCTGCCGAGCAGTACTTC. Residues: CASRGQGAAEQYF.

In its sample, this clonotype was seen a few times. The CDR3 DNA follows: TGTGCCATCAGTGAGTCTACCCGAACCTACGAGCAGTACTTC. Amino acids: CAISESTRTYEQYF. This chain joins TRBV10-3 and TRBJ2-7; D is uncertain. V was pared by 0 bases and J by 2 bases, with 8 bases between. Germline V lookup: CDR1 ENHRY, CDR2 SYGVKD. This CDR3 has 14 amino acids.

The chain recombines TRBV7-2 with TRBJ2-1; 14 bases map to TRBD2. With 7 bases clipped from V and 5 bases from J, the junction kept 10 bases outside the gene matches. The V gene's germline CDR1 is SGHTA and CDR2 FQGNSA. The CDR3 covers 17 residues. CDR3 bases: TGTGCCAGCACCTCGAGACTAGCGGGAGGGCCAAACAATGAGCAGTTCTTC. It encodes CASTSRLAGGPNNEQFF.

The chain's CDR3 is CASSVVDRDYEQYF. Written as DNA, the CDR3 is TGTGCCAGCAGCGTAGTCGACAGGGATTACGAGCAGTACTTC. The J gene is TRBJ2-7, the V gene TRBV7-9, with TRBD1 matching over 7 bases. J lost 4 bases, V lost 5 bases, and 8 bases had no gene match. The CDR3 covers 14 residues. CDR1 and CDR2 (germline): SEHNR, FQNEAQ (reference sequence).

This clonotype has only one observation. The chain links TRBV13 to TRBJ2-7; D unclear. Germline V gene lookup returns CDR1 PRHDT and CDR2 FYEKMQ (reference sequence). Between the trimmed V and J ends, which lost 0 bases and 6 bases, there was a span of 9 bases. This CDR3 comprises 13 residues. CDR3 sequence (DNA): TGTGCCAGCAGCTTAGGCCTAAGTGGCGAGCAGTACTTC. Translation: CASSLGLSGEQYF.

The sample holds one count of this clonotype. This rearrangement joins TRBV7-8 to TRBJ2-3; D ambiguous. Trimming stripped 1 base from V and 4 bases from J, with 12 bases between. Germline CDR1 and CDR2: SGHVS and FQNEAQ. CDR3 length: 15 residues. CDR3 sequence: CASSLGPPLSDTQYF. CDR3 bases: TGTGCCAGCAGCTTAGGTCCCCCACTGTCAGATACGCAGTATTTT.

As regards this clonotype: One end of the junction is discordant with germline, which a read error may explain. J is TRBJ2-7 and V is TRBV3-1, with 13 nucleotides matching TRBD2. The CDR3 is 15 residues long. From germline, CDR1 is LGHDT and CDR2 YNNKEL (reference sequence). Here the CDR3 reads CASSKLAGGNNEQYF. CDR3 DNA: TGCGCCAGCAGCAAACTAGCGGGAGGGAACAATGAGCAGTACTTC.

This rearrangement joins TRBV4-2 to TRBJ1-2; tentatively, D is TRBD1 (5 bases). CDR1 is LGHNA and CDR2 is YNFKEQ in the germline V gene. This CDR3 region has 16 residues. V shed 3 bases and J shed 5 bases, with 19 bases lying between them. The CDR3 is CASSQAGTEIFYGYTF. Here the CDR3 DNA reads TGTGCCAGCAGCCAGGCCGGGACGGAAATTTTTTATGGCTACACCTTC.